Listed below are T cell receptor beta chains from one sample, sequenced in a study of PD-1 blockade in classical Hodgkin lymphoma. The data were produced by immunoSEQ multiplex PCR, yet TCRdb's version contains in-frame clones alone and is incomplete. The table records 19,000 or so clones, around 87% of them present only once. Sequencing was carried out using CD8+ T cells from blood. Receptors were obtained from a human donor with classical Hodgkin lymphoma. Both conserved end residues are part of each CDR3.

J | V | CDR3
TRBJ2-7 | TRBV10-1 | CASRGLAGGRYEQYF
TRBJ2-7 | TRBV7-9 | CASRRTGLTYEQYF
TRBJ1-3 | TRBV28 | CASSPGGSQGNTIYF
TRBJ2-7 | TRBV11-2 | CASSLAPHTAEDEQYF
TRBJ2-7 | TRBV15 | CATSRVSDRPPYEQYF
TRBJ2-7 | TRBV27 | CASSLFGGSYEQYF
TRBJ1-1 | TRBV10-3 | CAISNAAHMNTEAFF
TRBJ2-1 | TRBV21-1 | CASSGSGGAQEQFF
TRBJ2-1 | TRBV7-9 | CASSSLAHQGLFF
TRBJ2-7 | TRBV5-5 | CASSAGPGGYEQYF
TRBJ2-3 | TRBV18 | CASSPKSPRSASTDTQYF
TRBJ2-1 | TRBV27 | CASSWGTRNNEQFF
TRBJ2-7 | TRBV7-9 | CASSFSGSEAIEQYF
TRBJ2-3 | TRBV25-1 | CASSDLGVESTDTQYF
TRBJ1-1 | TRBV5-6 | CASSSGEGTEAFF
TRBJ2-1 | TRBV28 | CASSSRLAIRNEQFF
TRBJ2-1 | TRBV4-1 | CASSQGDQTYNEQFF
TRBJ2-2 | TRBV6-5 | CASSYVGSGELFF
TRBJ1-6 | TRBV11-2 | CASSRGARANSPLHF
TRBJ1-5 | TRBV10-3 | CAISESVPGTVQPQHF
TRBJ2-1 | TRBV5-4 | CASSSDRLHNEQFF
. | TRBV4-1 | CASSPRDRGLHEQYF
TRBJ2-7 | TRBV2 | CASRSDYEQYF
TRBJ1-1 | TRBV18 | CASSRFRGPNTEAFF
TRBJ2-1 | TRBV27 | CASSLGGNEQFF
TRBJ1-1 | TRBV4-1 | CASSPTGGYSEAFF
TRBJ1-5 | TRBV28 | CASSVTGSNQPQHF
TRBJ1-5 | TRBV6-5 | CASRLGGAGQPQHF
TRBJ2-2 | TRBV6-6 | CASSYGRERAGELFF
TRBJ2-7 | TRBV7-6 | CASSLAWPNYEQYF
TRBJ2-3 | TRBV5-1 | CASSFLAAGTVGDTQYF
TRBJ2-7 | TRBV28 | CASSLTGGYDEQYF
TRBJ1-1 | TRBV11-3 | CASSSDRGGTKAFF
TRBJ2-3 | TRBV19 | CASSIRKTAYEDTQYF
TRBJ1-4 | TRBV4-1 | CASRGGNEKLFF
TRBJ2-1 | TRBV5-1 | CASTQSQGPNEQFF
TRBJ2-5 | TRBV4-3 | CASSQDQGLGQETQYF
TRBJ2-7 | TRBV6-6 | CASSYSGLAGYEQYF
TRBJ2-7 | TRBV5-1 | CASSPERPSYEQYF
TRBJ2-3 | TRBV11-2 | CASARWGLTDTQYF
TRBJ2-2 | TRBV2 | CASLAGSNTGELFF
TRBJ2-5 | TRBV2 | CASSEEPGQQETQYF
TRBJ2-5 | TRBV11-2 | CASSLGVGRLQETQYF
TRBJ2-1 | TRBV7-8 | CASSWARGSYNEQFF
TRBJ2-7 | TRBV19 | CASSVPSGYYEQYF
TRBJ2-6 | TRBV4-2 | CASTPDRTGSGANVLTF